This is a list of T cell receptor beta chains from one sample in a study of blood T cell repertoires in COVID-19. Clones were sequenced by immunoSEQ multiplex PCR, and TCRdb holds only the in-frame ones, with some missing. The sample has about 400,000 clones, 75% to 90% seen once. Sequencing input: peripheral blood. The receptor source for this set is a woman in her fifties or sixties with COVID-19, enrolled during active disease. Each CDR3 is given with its conserved first and last residue. The order of the fields is V gene, J gene, clone size, D gene, CDR3 protein. The D gene is left open where the match is weak. A row's size may be missing; if present it is once, few, many or a size class.

V gene: TRBV6-2/TRBV6-3; J gene: TRBJ1-1; clone size: -; D gene: -; CDR3 protein: CASSQGVPAGGNTEAFF
V gene: TRBV5-8; J gene: TRBJ1-5; clone size: -; D gene: -; CDR3 protein: CASSGGEDQPQHF
V gene: TRBV9; J gene: TRBJ2-2; clone size: once; D gene: TRBD1; CDR3 protein: CASSGKTGQGALGELFF
V gene: TRBV6-6; J gene: TRBJ1-2; clone size: few; D gene: -; CDR3 protein: CASISTGGYTF
V gene: TRBV2; J gene: TRBJ1-2; clone size: -; D gene: -; CDR3 protein: CASSEAGSAGAKSYGYTF
V gene: TRBV3-1/TRBV3-2; J gene: TRBJ2-3; clone size: -; D gene: TRBD2; CDR3 protein: CASSPLRLAGTDTQYF
V gene: TRBV6-1; J gene: TRBJ2-4; clone size: few; D gene: -; CDR3 protein: CASSDPLLVGVAKNIQYF
V gene: TRBV4-3; J gene: TRBJ2-3; clone size: -; D gene: -; CDR3 protein: CASSQDVNGAQTDTQYF
V gene: TRBV14; J gene: TRBJ2-7; clone size: once; D gene: -; CDR3 protein: CASRSDSEASYEQYF
V gene: TRBV30; J gene: TRBJ2-6; clone size: -; D gene: TRBD1; CDR3 protein: CAWNLQSGQGTSSGANVLTF